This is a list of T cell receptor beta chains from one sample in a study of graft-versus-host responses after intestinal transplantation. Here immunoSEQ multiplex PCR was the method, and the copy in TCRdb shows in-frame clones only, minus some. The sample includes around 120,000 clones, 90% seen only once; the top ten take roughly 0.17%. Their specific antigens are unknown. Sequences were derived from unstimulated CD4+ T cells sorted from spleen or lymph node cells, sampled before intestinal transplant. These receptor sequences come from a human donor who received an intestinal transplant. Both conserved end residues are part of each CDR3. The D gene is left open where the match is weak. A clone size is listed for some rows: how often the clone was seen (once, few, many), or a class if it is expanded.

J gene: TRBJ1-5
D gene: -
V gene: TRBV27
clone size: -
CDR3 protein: CASSFNLQGNQPQHF
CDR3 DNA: TGTGCCAGCAGTTTTAACCTACAGGGAAATCAGCCCCAGCATTTT

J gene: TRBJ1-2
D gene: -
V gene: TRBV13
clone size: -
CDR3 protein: CASSFRVNGYTF
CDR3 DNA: TGTGCCAGCAGCTTCAGGGTCAATGGCTACACCTTC

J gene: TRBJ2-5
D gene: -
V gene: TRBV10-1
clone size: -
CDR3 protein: CASSERGETQYF
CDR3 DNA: TGCGCCAGCAGTGAAAGAGGGGAGACCCAGTACTTC

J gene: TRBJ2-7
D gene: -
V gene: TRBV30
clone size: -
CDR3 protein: CAWSGGPGYEQYF
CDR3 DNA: TGTGCCTGGAGTGGGGGCCCTGGCTACGAGCAGTACTTC

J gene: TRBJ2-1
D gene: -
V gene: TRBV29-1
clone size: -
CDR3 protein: CSVARGGASYNEQFF
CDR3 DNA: TGCAGCGTTGCCCGCGGAGGGGCCTCCTACAATGAGCAGTTCTTC

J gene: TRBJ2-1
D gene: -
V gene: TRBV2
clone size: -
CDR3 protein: CASSGGLARYNEQFF
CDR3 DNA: TGTGCCAGCAGTGGCGGGCTAGCGAGATACAATGAGCAGTTCTTC

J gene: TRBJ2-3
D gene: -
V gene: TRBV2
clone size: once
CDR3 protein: CASRALVIVDTQYF
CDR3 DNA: TGTGCCAGCAGGGCACTAGTAATCGTAGATACGCAGTATTTT

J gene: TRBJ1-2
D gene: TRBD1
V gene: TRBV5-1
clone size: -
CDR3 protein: CASTSQPTGDGYTF
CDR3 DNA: TGCGCCAGCACCTCGCAGCCTACAGGGGATGGCTACACCTTC

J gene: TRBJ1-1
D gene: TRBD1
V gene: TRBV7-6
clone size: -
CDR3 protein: CASSSQGATEAFF
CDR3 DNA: TGTGCCAGCAGCTCGCAGGGGGCCACTGAAGCTTTCTTT

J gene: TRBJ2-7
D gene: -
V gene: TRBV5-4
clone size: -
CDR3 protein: CASSFASSYEQYF
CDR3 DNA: TGTGCCAGCAGCTTCGCGAGCTCCTACGAGCAGTACTTC

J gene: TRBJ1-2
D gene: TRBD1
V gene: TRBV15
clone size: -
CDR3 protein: CATSKDRGLYGYTF
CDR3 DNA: TGTGCCACCAGCAAAGACAGGGGGCTTTATGGCTACACCTTC

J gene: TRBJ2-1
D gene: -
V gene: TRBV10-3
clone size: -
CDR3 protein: CAISESQNNEQFF
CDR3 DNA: TGTGCCATCAGTGAGTCGCAGAACAATGAGCAGTTCTTC

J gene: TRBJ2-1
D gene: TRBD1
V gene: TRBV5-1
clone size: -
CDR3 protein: CASGRDRSLGGSYNEQFF
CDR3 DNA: TGCGCCAGCGGCCGGGACAGGAGCCTCGGGGGCTCCTACAATGAGCAGTTCTTC

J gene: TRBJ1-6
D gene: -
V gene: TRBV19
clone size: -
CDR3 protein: CASSTAGNSPLHF
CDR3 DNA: TGTGCCAGTAGTACGGCGGGCAATTCACCCCTCCACTTT

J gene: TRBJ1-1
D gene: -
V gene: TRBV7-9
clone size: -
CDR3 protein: CASSPGGERNTEAFF
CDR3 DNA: TGTGCCAGCAGCCCCGGTGGAGAGAGGAACACTGAAGCTTTCTTT

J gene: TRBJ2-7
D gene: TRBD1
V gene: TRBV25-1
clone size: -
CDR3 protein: CASSEIGTGPYEQYF
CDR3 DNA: TGTGCCAGCAGTGAAATTGGGACAGGACCCTACGAGCAGTACTTC

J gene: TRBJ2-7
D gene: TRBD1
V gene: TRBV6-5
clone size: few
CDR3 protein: CASSYGQGNLYEQYF
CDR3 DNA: TGTGCCAGCAGTTACGGACAGGGTAATCTATACGAGCAGTACTTC

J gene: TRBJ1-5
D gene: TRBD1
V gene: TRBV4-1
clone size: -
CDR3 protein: CASSQDTGAARPQHF
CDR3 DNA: TGCGCCAGCAGCCAAGATACAGGGGCGGCCAGGCCCCAGCATTTT

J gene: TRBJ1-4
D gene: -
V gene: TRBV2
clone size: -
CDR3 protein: CASSPGSGRGGEKLFF
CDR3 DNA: TGTGCCAGCAGTCCGGGTTCTGGACGGGGGGGTGAAAAACTGTTTTTT

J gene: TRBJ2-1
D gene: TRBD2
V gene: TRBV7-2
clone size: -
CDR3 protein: CASSVRLAGVGNEQFF
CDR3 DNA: TGTGCCAGCAGCGTCCGACTAGCGGGTGTAGGCAATGAGCAGTTCTTC